This record concerns one T cell receptor (beta chain) sequence. This table comes from immunoSEQ multiplex PCR, and its TCRdb copy is limited to in-frame clones, with some not included. In the table there are roughly 51,000 clones, less than 90% of which are singletons. The sample belongs to a study of glioma-infiltrating T cells after dendritic cell vaccination. Sequenced here: blood, sampled before dendritic cell vaccination. This TCR came from a human donor with glioblastoma.

CDR3 in amino acids: CASSLASGQWNSSYGYTF. For the CDR3, the DNA is TGTGCCAGCAGCTTAGCCTCGGGACAGTGGAACAGTTCCTATGGCTACACCTTC. The rearrangement links TRBV7-2 to TRBJ1-2; 7 nucleotides align to TRBD1. Germline lookup yields CDR1 SGHTA and CDR2 FQGNSA. This CDR3 is built from 18 residues. With 0 bases clipped from V and 4 bases from J, the junction kept 14 bases outside the gene matches.